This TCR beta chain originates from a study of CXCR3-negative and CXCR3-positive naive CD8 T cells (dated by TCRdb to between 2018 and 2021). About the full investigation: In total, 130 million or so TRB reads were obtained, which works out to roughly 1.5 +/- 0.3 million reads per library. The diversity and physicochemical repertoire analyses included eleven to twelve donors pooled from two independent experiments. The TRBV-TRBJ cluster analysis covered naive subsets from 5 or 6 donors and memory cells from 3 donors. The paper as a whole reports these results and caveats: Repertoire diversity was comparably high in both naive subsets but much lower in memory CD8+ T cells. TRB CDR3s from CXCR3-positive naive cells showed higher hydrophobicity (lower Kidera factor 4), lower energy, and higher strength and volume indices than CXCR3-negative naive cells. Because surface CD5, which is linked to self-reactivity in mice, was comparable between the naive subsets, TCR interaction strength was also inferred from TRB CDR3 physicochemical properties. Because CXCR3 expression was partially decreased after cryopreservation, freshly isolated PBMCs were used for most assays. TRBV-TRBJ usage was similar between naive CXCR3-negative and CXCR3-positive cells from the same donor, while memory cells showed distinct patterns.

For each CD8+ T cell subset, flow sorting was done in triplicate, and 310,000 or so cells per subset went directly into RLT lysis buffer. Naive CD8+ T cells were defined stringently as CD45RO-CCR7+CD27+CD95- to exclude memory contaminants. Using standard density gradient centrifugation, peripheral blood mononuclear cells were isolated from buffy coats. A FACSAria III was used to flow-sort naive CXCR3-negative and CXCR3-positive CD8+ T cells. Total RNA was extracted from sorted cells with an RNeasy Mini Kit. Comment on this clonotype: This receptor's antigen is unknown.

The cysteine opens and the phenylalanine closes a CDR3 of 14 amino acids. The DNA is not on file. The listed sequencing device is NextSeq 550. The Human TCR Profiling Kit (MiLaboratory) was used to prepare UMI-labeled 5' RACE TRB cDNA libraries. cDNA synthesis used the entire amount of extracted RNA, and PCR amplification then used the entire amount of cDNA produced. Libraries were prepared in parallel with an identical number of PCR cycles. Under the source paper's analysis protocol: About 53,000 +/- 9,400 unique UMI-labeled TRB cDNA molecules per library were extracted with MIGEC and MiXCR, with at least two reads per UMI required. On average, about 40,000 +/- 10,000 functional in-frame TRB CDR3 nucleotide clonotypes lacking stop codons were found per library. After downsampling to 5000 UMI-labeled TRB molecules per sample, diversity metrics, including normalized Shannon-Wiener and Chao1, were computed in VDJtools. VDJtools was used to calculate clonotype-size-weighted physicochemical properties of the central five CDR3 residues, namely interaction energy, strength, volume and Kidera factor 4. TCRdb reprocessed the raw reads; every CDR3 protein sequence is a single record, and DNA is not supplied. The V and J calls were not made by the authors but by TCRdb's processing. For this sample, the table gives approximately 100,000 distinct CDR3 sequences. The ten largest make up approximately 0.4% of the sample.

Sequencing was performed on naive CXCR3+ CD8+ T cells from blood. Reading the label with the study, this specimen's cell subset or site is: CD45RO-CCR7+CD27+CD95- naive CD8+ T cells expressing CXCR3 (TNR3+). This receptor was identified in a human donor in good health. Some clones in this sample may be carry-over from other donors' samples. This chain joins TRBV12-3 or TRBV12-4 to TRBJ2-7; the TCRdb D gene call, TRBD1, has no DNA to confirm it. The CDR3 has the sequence CASSFGQAYYEQYF.